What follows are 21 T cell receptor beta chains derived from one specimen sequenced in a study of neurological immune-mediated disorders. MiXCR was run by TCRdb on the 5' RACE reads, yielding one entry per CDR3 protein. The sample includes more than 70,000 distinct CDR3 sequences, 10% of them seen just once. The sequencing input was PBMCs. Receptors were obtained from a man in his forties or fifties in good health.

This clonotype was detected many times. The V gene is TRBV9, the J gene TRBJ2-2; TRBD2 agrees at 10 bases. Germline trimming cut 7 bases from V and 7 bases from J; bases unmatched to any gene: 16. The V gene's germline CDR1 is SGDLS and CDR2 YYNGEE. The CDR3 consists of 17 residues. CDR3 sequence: CASADETSGSSGGELFF. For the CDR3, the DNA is TGTGCCAGCGCAGACGAGACTAGCGGGTCTAGCGGCGGGGAGCTGTTTTTT.

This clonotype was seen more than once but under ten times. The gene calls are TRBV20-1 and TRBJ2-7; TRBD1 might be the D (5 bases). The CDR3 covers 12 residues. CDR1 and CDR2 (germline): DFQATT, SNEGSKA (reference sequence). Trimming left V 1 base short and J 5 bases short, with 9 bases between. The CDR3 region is CSARGSGNEQYF. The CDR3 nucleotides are TGCAGTGCTAGAGGTTCAGGGAACGAGCAGTACTTC.

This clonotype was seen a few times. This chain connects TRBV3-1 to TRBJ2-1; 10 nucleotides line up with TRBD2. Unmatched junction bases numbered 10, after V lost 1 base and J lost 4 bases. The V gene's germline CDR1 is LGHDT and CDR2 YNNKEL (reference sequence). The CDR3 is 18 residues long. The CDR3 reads CASSQVQRGGRRYNEQFF. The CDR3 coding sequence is TGTGCCAGCAGCCAAGTCCAGCGGGGGGGCCGTAGGTACAATGAGCAGTTCTTC.

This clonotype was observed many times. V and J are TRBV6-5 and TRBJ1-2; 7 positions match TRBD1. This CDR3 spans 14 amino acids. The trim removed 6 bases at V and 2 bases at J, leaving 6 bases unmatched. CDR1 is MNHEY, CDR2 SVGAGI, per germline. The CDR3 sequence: CASRRDRMNYGYTF. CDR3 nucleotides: TGTGCCAGCAGACGGGACAGAATGAACTATGGCTACACCTTC.

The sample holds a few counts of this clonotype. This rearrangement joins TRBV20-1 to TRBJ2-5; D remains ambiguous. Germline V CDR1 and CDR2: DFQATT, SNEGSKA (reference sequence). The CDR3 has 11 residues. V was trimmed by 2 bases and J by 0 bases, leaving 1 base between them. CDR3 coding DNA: TGCAGTGCTAGAAACCAAGAGACCCAGTACTTC. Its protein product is CSARNQETQYF.

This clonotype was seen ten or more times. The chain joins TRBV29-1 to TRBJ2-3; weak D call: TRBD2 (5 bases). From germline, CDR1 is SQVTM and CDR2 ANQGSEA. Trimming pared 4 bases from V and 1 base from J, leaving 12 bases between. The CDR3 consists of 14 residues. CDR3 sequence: CSVALGLGTDTQYF. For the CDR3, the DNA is TGCAGCGTTGCCCTCGGACTTGGCACAGATACGCAGTATTTT.

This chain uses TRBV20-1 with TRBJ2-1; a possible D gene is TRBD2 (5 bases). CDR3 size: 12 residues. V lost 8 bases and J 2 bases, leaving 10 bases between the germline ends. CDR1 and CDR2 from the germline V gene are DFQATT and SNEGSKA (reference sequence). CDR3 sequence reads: CSSRGPYNEQFF. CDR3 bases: TGCAGTTCCCGCGGGCCCTACAATGAGCAGTTCTTC.

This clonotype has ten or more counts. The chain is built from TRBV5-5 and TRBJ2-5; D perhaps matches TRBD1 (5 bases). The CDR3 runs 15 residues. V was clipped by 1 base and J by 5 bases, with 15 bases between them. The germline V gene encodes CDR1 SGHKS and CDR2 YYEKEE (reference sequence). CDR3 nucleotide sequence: TGTGCCAGCAGCTTGTTTTTGGACACAACGGAGACCCAGTACTTC. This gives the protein CASSLFLDTTETQYF.

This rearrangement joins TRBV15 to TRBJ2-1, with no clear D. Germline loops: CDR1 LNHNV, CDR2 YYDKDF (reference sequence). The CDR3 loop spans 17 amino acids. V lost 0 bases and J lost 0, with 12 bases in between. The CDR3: CATSRDPGRSSYNEQFF. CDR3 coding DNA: TGTGCCACCAGCAGAGATCCCGGCCGTAGCTCCTACAATGAGCAGTTCTTC.

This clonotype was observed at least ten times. CDR3 coding DNA: TGTGCCAGCAGCTTTTCCCAATCTGGACAGATCTATGGCTACACCTTC. Its protein is CASSFSQSGQIYGYTF. The J gene is TRBJ1-2, the V gene TRBV5-6; D perhaps matches TRBD1 (6 bases). Trimming removed 2 bases from V and 4 bases from J, with 18 bases in between. The CDR3 runs 16 residues. Germline-derived CDR1 and CDR2 are SGHDT and YYEEEE. Full variable domain (missing parts from reference TRBV5-6 and TRBJ1-2): DAGVTQSPTHLIKTRGQQVTLRCSPKSGHDTVSWYQQALGQGPQFIFQYYEEEERQRGNFPDRFSGHQFPNYSSELNVNALLLGDSALYLCASSFSQSGQIYGYTFGSGTRLTVV.

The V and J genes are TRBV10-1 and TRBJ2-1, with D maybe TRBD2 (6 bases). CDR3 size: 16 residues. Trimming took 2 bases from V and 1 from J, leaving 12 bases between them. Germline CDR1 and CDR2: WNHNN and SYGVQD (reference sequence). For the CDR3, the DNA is TGCGCCAGCAGTGAGGGGTCCGGGGGATCCTACAATGAGCAGTTCTTC. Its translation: CASSEGSGGSYNEQFF.

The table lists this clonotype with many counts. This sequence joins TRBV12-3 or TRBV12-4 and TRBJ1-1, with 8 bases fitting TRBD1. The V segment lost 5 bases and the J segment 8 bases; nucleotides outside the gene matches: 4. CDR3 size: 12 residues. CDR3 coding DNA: TGTGCCAGCAGTAGCAGGACAGGGGAAGCTTTCTTT. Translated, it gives CASSSRTGEAFF.

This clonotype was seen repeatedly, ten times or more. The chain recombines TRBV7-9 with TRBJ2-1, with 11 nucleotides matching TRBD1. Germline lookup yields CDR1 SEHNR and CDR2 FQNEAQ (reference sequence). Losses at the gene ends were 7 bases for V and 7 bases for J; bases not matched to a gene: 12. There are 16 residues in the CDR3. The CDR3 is CASTLGWDRGSNEQFF. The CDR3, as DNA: TGTGCCAGCACCCTAGGGTGGGACAGGGGGTCGAATGAGCAGTTCTTC.

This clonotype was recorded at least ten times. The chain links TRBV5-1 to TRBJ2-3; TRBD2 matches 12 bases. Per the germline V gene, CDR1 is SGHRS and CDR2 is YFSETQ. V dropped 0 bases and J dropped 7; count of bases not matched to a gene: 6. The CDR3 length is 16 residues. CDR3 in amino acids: CASSLATSGGTYTQYF. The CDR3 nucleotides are TGCGCCAGCAGCTTGGCAACTAGCGGGGGGACATATACGCAGTATTTT. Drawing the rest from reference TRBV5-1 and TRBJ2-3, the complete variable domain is KAGVTQTPRYLIKTRGQQVTLSCSPISGHRSVSWYQQTPGQGLQFLFEYFSETQRNKGNFPGRFSGRQFSNSRSEMNVSTLELGDSALYLCASSLATSGGTYTQYFGPGTRLTVL.

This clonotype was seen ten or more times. The CDR3 loop reads CASSPIEQGGTGELFF. The CDR3 DNA is TGTGCCAGCAGCCCCATCGAACAGGGAGGGACCGGGGAGCTGTTTTTT. The V call is TRBV7-6, the J call TRBJ2-2; D possibly corresponds to TRBD2 (7 bases). The CDR3 has 16 residues. Deletions cut 5 bases from V and 5 bases from J, with 18 bases between. Germline V gene lookup returns CDR1 SGHVS and CDR2 FNYEAQ.

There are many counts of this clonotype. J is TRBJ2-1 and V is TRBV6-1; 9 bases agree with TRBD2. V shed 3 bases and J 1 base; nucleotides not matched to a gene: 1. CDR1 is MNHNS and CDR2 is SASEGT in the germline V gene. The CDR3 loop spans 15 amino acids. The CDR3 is CASSEREGSYNEQFF. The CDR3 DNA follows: TGTGCCAGCAGTGAGCGGGAGGGGTCCTACAATGAGCAGTTCTTC.

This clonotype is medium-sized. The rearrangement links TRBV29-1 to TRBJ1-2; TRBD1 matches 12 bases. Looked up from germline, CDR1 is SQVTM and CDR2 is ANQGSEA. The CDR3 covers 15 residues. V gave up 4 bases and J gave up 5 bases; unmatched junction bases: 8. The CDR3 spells CSVASGTGGVYGYTF. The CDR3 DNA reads TGCAGCGTTGCATCGGGGACAGGGGGCGTTTATGGCTACACCTTC.

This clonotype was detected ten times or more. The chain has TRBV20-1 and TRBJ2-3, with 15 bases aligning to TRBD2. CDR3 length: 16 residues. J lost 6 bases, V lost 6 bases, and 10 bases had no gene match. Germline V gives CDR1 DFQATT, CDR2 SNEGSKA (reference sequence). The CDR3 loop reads CSALTPGTSGRDTQYF. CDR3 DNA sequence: TGCAGTGCCCTTACACCCGGGACTAGCGGGAGGGATACGCAGTATTTT.

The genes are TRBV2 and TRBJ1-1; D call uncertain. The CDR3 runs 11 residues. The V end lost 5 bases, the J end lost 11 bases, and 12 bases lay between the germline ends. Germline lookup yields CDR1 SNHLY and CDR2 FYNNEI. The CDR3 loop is CASSYSNHAFF. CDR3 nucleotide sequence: TGTGCCAGCAGTTATTCTAATCATGCTTTCTTT.

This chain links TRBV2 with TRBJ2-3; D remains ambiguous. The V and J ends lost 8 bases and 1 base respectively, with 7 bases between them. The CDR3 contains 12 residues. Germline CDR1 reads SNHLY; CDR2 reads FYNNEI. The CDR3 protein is CASPKGTDTQYF. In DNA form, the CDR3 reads TGTGCCAGCCCCAAGGGCACAGATACGCAGTATTTT.

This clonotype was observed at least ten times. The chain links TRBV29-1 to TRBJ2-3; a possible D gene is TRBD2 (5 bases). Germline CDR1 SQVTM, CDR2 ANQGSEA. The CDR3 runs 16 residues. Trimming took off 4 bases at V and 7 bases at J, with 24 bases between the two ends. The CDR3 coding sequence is TGCAGCGTTGTCGTTTTCCGGGATCCCGAAGGGAATACGCAGTATTTT. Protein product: CSVVVFRDPEGNTQYF.